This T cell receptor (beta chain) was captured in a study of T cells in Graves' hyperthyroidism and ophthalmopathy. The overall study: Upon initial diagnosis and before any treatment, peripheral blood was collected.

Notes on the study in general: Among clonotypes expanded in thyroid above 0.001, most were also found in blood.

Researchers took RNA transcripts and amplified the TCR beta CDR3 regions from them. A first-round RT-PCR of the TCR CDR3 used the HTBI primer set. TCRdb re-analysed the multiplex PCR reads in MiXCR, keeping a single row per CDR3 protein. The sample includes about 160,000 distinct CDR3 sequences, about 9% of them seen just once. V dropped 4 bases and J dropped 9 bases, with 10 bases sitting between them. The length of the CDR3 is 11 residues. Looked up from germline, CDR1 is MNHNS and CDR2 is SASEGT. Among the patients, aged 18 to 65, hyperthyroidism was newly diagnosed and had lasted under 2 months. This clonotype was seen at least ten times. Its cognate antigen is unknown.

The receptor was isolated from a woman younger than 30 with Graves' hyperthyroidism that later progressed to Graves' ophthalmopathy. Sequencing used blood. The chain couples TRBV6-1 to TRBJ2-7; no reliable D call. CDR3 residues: CASSVNFWQYF. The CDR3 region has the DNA TGTGCCAGCAGTGTAAATTTCTGGCAGTACTTC.